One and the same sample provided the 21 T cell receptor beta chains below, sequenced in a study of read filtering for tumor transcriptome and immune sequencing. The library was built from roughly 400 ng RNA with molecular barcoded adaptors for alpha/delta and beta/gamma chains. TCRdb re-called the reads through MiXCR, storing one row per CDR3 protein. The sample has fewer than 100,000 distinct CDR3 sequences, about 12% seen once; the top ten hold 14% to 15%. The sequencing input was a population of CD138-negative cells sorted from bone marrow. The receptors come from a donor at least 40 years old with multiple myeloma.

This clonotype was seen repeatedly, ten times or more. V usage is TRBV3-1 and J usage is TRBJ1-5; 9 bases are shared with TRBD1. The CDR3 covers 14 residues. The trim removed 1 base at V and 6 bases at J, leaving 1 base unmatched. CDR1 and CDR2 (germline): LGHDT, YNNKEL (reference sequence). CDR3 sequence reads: CASSQGQGGQPQHF. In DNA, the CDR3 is TGTGCCAGCAGCCAAGGACAGGGGGGTCAGCCCCAGCATTTT.

DNA of the CDR3: TGTGCCAGCAGGAGGACAGGGGTTGAAGAGACCCAGTACTTC. It codes for CASRRTGVEETQYF. This sequence joins TRBV11-1 and TRBJ2-5, with 9 bases lining up with TRBD1. The CDR3 extends over 14 amino acids. Germline V gives CDR1 SGHAT, CDR2 FQDESV (reference sequence). With V trimmed by 6 bases and J by 3 bases, 5 bases remained unmatched.

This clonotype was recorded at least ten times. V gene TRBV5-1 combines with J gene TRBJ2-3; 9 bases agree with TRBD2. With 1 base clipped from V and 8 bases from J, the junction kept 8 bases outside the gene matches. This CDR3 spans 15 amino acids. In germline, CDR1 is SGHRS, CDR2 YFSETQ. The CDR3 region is CASSLSVAGEGTQYF. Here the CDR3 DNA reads TGCGCCAGCAGCTTGAGTGTAGCGGGAGAGGGTACGCAGTATTTT.

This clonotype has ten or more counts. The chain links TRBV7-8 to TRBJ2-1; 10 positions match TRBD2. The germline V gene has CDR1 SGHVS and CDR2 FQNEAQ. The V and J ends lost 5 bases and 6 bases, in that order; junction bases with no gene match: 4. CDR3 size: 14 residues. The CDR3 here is CASSDGLAVNEQFF. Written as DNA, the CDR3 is TGTGCCAGCAGCGACGGACTAGCGGTCAATGAGCAGTTCTTC. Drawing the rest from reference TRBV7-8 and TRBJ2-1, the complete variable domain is GAGVSQSPRYKVAKRGQDVALRCDPISGHVSLFWYQQALGQGPEFLTYFQNEAQLDKSGLPSDRFFAERPEGSVSTLKIQRTQQEDSAVYLCASSDGLAVNEQFFGPGTRLTVL.

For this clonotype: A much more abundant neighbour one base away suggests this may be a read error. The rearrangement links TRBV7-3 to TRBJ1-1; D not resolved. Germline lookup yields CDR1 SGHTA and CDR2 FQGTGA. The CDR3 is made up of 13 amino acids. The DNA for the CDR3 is TGTGCCAGCAGCTTTTCAATGAACGCTGAAGCTTTCTTT. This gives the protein CASSFSMNAEAFF.

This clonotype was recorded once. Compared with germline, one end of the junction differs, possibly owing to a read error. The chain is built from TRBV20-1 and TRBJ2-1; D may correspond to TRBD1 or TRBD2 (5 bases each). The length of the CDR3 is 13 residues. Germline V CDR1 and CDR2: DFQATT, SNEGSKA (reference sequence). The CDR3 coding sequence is TGCAGTACTAGAGTAGCAGGGTACAATGAGCAGTTCTTC. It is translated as CSTRVAGYNEQFF.

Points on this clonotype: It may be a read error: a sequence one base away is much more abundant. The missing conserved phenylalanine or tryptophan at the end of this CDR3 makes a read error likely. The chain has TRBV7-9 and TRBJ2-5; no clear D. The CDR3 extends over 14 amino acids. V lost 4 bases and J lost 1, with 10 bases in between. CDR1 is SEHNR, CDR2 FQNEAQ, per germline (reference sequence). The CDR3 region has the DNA TGTGCCAGCAGCTCCATAGGGTCCCAAGAGACCCAGTACTAC. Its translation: CASSSIGSQETQYY.

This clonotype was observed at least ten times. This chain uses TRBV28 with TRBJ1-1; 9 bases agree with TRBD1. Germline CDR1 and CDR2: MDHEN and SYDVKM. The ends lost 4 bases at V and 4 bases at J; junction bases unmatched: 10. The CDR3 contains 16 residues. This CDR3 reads CASSSLGQGMPTEAFF. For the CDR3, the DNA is TGTGCCAGCAGTTCCCTGGGACAGGGAATGCCCACTGAAGCTTTCTTT.

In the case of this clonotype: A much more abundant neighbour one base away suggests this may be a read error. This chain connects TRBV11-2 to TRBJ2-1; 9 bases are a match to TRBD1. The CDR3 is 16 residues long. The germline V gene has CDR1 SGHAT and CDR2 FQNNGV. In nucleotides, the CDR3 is TGTTCCAGCAGCTTAGTGGAGACAGGGGGAGGGGATGAGCAGTTCTTC. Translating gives CSSSLVETGGGDEQFF. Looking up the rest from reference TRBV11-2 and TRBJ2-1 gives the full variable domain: EAGVAQSPRYKIIEKRQSVAFWCNPISGHATLYWYQQILGQGPKLLIQFQNNGVVDDSQLPKDRFSAERLKGVDSTLKIQPAKLEDSAVYLCSSSLVETGGGDEQFFGPGTRLTVL.

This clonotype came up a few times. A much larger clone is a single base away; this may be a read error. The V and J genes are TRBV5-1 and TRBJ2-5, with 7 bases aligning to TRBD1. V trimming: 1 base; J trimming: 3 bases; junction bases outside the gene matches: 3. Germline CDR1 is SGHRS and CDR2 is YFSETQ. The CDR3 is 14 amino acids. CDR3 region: CASSLITGEETQYF. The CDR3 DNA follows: TGCGCCAGCAGCTTGATCACAGGGGAAGAGACCCAGTACTTC.

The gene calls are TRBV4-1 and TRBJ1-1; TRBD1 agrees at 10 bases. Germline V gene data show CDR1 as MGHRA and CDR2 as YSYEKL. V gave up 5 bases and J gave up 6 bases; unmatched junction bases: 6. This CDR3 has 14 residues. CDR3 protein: CASSYRDRGSEAFF. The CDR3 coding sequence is TGCGCCAGCAGCTACCGGGACAGGGGTTCTGAAGCTTTCTTT.

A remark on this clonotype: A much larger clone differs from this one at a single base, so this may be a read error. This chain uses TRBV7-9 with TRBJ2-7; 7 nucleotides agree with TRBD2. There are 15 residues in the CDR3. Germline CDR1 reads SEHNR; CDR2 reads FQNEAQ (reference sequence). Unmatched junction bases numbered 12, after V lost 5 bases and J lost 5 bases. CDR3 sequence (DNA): TGTGCCAGCAGCACCGGACTAGGGTTGTCGCACGAGCAGTACTTC. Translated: CASSTGLGLSHEQYF.

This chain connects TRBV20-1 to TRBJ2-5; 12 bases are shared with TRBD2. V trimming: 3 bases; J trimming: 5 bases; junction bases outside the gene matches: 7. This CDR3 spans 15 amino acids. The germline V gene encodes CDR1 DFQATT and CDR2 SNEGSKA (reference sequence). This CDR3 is CSASNALAGGETQYF. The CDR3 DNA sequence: TGCAGTGCTAGTAACGCCCTAGCGGGAGGGGAGACCCAGTACTTC.

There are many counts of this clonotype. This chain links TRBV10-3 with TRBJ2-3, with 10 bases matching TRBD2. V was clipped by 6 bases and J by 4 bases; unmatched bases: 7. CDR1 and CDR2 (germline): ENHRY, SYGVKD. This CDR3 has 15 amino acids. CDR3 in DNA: TGTGCCATCAGCCTAGCGGGAGATTTGGCAGATACGCAGTATTTT. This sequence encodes CAISLAGDLADTQYF.

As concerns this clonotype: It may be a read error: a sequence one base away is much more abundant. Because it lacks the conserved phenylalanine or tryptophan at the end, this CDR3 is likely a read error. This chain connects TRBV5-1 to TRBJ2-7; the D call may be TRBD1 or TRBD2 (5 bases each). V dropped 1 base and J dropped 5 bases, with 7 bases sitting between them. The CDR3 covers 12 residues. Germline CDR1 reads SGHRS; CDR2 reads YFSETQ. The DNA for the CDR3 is TGCGCCAGCAGCTTGTTGGGGGACGAGCAGTACTCC. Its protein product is CASSLLGDEQYS.

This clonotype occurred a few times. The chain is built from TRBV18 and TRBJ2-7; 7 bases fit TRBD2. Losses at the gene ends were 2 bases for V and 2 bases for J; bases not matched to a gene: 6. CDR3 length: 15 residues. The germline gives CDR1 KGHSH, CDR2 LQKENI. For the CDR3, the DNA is TGTGCCAGCTCACCATCCGCTAGCGGCCCCTACGAGCAGTACTTC. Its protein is CASSPSASGPYEQYF.

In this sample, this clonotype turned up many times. The CDR3 DNA reads TGTGCCAGCAGCGTAATGGGTGGTTGGGCCGAGCAGTACTTC. It codes for CASSVMGGWAEQYF. The chain is built from TRBV9 and TRBJ2-7; D not resolved. The germline V gene has CDR1 SGDLS and CDR2 YYNGEE. V lost 1 base and J lost 6, with 14 bases in between. The CDR3 contains 14 residues.

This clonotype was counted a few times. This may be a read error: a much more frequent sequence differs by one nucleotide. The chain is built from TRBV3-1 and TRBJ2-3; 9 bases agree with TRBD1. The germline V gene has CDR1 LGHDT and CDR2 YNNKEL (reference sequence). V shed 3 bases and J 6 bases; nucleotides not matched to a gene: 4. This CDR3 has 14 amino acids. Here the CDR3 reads CASSHEDRGDTQYF. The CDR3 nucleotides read TGTGCCAGCAGCCATGAAGACAGGGGGGATACGCAGTATTTT.

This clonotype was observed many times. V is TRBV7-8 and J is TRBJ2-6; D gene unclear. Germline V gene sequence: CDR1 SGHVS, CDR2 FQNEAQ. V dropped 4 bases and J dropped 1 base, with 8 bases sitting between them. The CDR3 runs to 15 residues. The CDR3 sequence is CASSSERSGANVLTF. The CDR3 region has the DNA TGTGCCAGCAGCTCGGAGAGGTCTGGGGCCAACGTCCTGACTTTC.

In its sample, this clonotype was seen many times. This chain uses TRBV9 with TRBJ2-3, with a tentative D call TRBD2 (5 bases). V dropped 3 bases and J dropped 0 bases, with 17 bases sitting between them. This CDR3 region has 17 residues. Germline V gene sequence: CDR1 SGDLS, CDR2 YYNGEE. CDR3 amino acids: CASSDGGSRLSTDTQYF. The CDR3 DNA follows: TGTGCCAGCAGCGACGGCGGGTCCCGACTTAGCACAGATACGCAGTATTTT.

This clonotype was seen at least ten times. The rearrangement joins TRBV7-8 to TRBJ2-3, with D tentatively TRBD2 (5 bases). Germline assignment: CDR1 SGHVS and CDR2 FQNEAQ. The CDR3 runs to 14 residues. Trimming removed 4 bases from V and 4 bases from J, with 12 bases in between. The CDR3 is CASSWTPGADTQYF. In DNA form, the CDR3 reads TGTGCCAGCAGCTGGACGCCCGGGGCAGATACGCAGTATTTT.